These 10 T cell receptor beta chains were all obtained from the same sample, sequenced in a study of CD8+ T cells in alopecia areata. Isolated RNA was reverse transcribed into cDNA used as the sequencing template. Measured with immunoSEQ multiplex PCR; TCRdb has only the in-frame clones, and not every one. The sample lists fewer than 150,000 clones, approximately 51% seen once, with about 3.3% in the top ten. Treatment indicated: oral pan-JAK inhibitor, 5-10 mg twice daily. Sequences were derived from CD4+ T cells sorted from blood, sampled at week 24, from a patient treated with tofacitinib. The receptors derive from a human donor with alopecia areata.

The V gene is TRBV5-1, the J gene TRBJ2-7, with TRBD1 identical over 9 bases. Germline CDR1 is SGHRS and CDR2 is YFSETQ. The J segment lost 2 bases and the V segment lost 3 bases, leaving 3 bases of the junction unmatched. The CDR3 length is 14 residues. The CDR3 sequence is CASSSRTGAYEQYF. The CDR3 region has the DNA TGCGCCAGCAGCTCGCGGACAGGGGCCTACGAGCAGTACTTC.

In DNA, the CDR3 is TGCGCCAGCAACCTCCTGACAGGGAACACTGAAGCTTTCTTT. It encodes CASNLLTGNTEAFF. The chain has TRBV5-1 and TRBJ1-1; D might be TRBD1 (6 bases). This CDR3 has 14 amino acids. Trimming shortened V by 6 bases and J by 1 base, and 13 bases separated the two germline ends. CDR1 and CDR2 (germline): SGHRS, YFSETQ.

This chain joins TRBV5-1 and TRBJ2-5, with D possibly being TRBD1 (6 bases). Germline V gene sequence: CDR1 SGHRS, CDR2 YFSETQ. The CDR3 extends over 15 amino acids. V was trimmed by 3 bases and J by 5 bases, leaving 17 bases between them. The CDR3 loop reads CASSSDSAPGETQYF. In DNA form, the CDR3 reads TGCGCCAGCAGCTCGGACAGCGCCCCTGGTGAGACCCAGTACTTC.

The table lists this clone with a few counts. The CDR3 region has the DNA TGTGCCAGCAGCTTATGGGGGACAGGGGTGCAGTACTTC. Residues: CASSLWGTGVQYF. The chain links TRBV7-2 to TRBJ2-7; 10 positions match TRBD1. Germline V gene data show CDR1 as SGHTA and CDR2 as FQGNSA. With 2 bases clipped from V and 9 bases from J, the junction kept 4 bases outside the gene matches. This CDR3 has 13 residues. The entire variable domain, with the rest obtained from reference TRBV7-2 and TRBJ2-7, is as follows: GAGVSQSPSNKVTEKGKDVELRCDPISGHTALYWYRQSLGQGLEFLIYFQGNSAPDKSGLPSDRFSAERTGGSVSTLTIQRTQQEDSAVYLCASSLWGTGVQYFGPGTRLTVT.

J is TRBJ1-2 and V is TRBV5-4; 8 positions agree with TRBD1. Per the germline V gene, CDR1 is SGHNT and CDR2 is YYREEE (reference sequence). J was trimmed by 0 bases and V by 4 bases; bases with no gene match: 5. This CDR3 comprises 15 residues. CDR3 nucleotide sequence: TGTGCCAGCAGCCAAGGACAGGGAGCTAACTATGGCTACACCTTC. It translates to CASSQGQGANYGYTF.

The chain employs TRBV5-1 and TRBJ2-1; D unresolved. The CDR3 is 11 amino acids. Trimming removed 4 bases from V and 9 bases from J, with 8 bases in between. The V gene's germline CDR1 is SGHRS and CDR2 YFSETQ. The chain's CDR3 is CASSRSGEQFF. The CDR3 DNA sequence: TGCGCCAGCAGCAGGAGTGGTGAGCAGTTCTTC.

Regarding this clone: Within the sample, other DNA sequences also encode this same CDR3. The genes are TRBV30 and TRBJ2-3; a weak D match, TRBD2 (5 bases). The CDR3 is 14 residues long. V lost 0 bases and J lost 0, with 7 bases in between. Germline assignment: CDR1 GTSNPN and CDR2 SVGIG (reference sequence). CDR3 DNA sequence: TGTGCCTGGAGTGTAGGCGGGAGCACAGATACGCAGTATTTT. Amino acid sequence: CAWSVGGSTDTQYF.

The V call is TRBV2, the J call TRBJ2-1; 9 nucleotides match TRBD1. The CDR3 is made up of 15 amino acids. Germline V gene sequence: CDR1 SNHLY, CDR2 FYNNEI. Unmatched junction bases numbered 5, after V lost 4 bases and J lost 4 bases. The CDR3 DNA sequence: TGTGCCAGCAGTGGACAACAGGGGGCATACAATGAGCAGTTCTTC. It translates to CASSGQQGAYNEQFF.

A few counts support this clone. The chain employs TRBV7-6 and TRBJ1-5; D remains ambiguous. With 1 base removed from V and 2 bases from J, the gap between germline ends came to 6 bases. Germline loops: CDR1 SGHVS, CDR2 FNYEAQ. This CDR3 has 14 amino acids. The CDR3 reads CASSLGARNQPQHF. DNA for the CDR3: TGTGCCAGCAGCTTAGGGGCTCGCAATCAGCCCCAGCATTTT.

J is TRBJ2-7 and V is TRBV29-1; 7 bases are shared with TRBD2. Trimming took 3 bases from V and 2 from J; bases not matched to a gene: 1. This CDR3 spans 12 amino acids. Germline lookup yields CDR1 SQVTM and CDR2 ANQGSEA. The CDR3 is CSVESGTYEQYF. The DNA for the CDR3 is TGCAGCGTTGAGAGCGGGACCTACGAGCAGTACTTC.